The clone carrying this TCR beta chain has only a few counts. This sample is drawn from a study of blood T cell repertoires in COVID-19. Turning to the study itself: Italy, Spain and the United States were the sources of the convalescent and acute COVID-19 samples. Sample material is recorded as cDNA or gDNA derived from T cells, B-cell-depleted T cells, or PBMCs.

The junction had 5 bases not matched to a gene; V was cut back by 5 bases and J by 7 bases. This CDR3 is built from 14 residues. The germline V gene encodes CDR1 SEHNR and CDR2 FQNEAQ (reference sequence). How the authors handled the data: It was from reference gene primer amplification that nucleated cell counts were estimated. Sequencing used immunoSEQ multiplex PCR; TCRdb keeps in-frame clones, though not all of them. Clone size and the V and J calls come from that table; the DNA yielded D and trimming. Here the sample spans 250,000 or so clones, over 65% being singletons. Sequenced: peripheral blood. The origin of this receptor is a woman aged 80 or over with acute or convalescent COVID-19. This rearrangement joins TRBV7-9 to TRBJ1-4; 9 bases are shared with TRBD1. The CDR3 region has the DNA TGTGCCAGCAGCACTGGGACAGGGCTTGAAAAACTGTTTTTT. It specifies CASSTGTGLEKLFF. Looking up the rest from reference TRBV7-9 and TRBJ1-4 gives the full variable domain: DTGVSQNPRHKITKRGQNVTFRCDPISEHNRLYWYRQTLGQGPEFLTYFQNEAQLEKSRLLSDRFSAERPKGSFSTLEIQRTEQGDSAMYLCASSTGTGLEKLFFGSGTQLSVL.